The rows below give T cell receptor beta chains drawn from one sample of a study of shared clonotypes between healthy human individuals. Profiling relied on immunoSEQ multiplex PCR, and the TCRdb table lists in-frame clones only, not all of them. This table holds more than 2 million clones, 90% to 95% found once. Source material: naive CD8+ T cells from PBMCs. These receptors were collected from a man younger than 35 in good health. Some clones in this sample may be carry-over from other donors' samples. Each CDR3 is given with its conserved first and last residue. The D gene is left open where the match is weak. The listing skips clone size in some rows; elsewhere it reads once, few, many or a size class.

D gene: .
clone size: .
CDR3 length: 15
V gene: TRBV6-5
J gene: TRBJ2-1
CDR3 DNA: TGTGCCAGCAGCCCCGTTCAGGGCCCATACAATGAGCAGTTCTTC
CDR3 protein: CASSPVQGPYNEQFF

D gene: TRBD2
clone size: .
CDR3 length: 20
V gene: TRBV9
J gene: TRBJ2-7
CDR3 DNA: TGTGCCAGCAGCGAGGGGAGGACTAGCGGGAGTAAATTTCCCGGCTACGAGCAGTACTTC
CDR3 protein: CASSEGRTSGSKFPGYEQYF

D gene: TRBD2
clone size: .
CDR3 length: 13
V gene: TRBV9
J gene: TRBJ2-4
CDR3 DNA: TGTGCCAGCAGCCCCGGACCGGGGGGCATTCAGTACTTC
CDR3 protein: CASSPGPGGIQYF

D gene: .
clone size: once
CDR3 length: 14
V gene: TRBV9
J gene: TRBJ2-7
CDR3 DNA: TGTGCCAGCAGCGTAGGGGTATTCTCCGACGAGCAGTACTTC
CDR3 protein: CASSVGVFSDEQYF

D gene: .
clone size: .
CDR3 length: 13
V gene: TRBV19
J gene: TRBJ2-2
CDR3 DNA: TGTGCCAGTAGAATGCAGAACACCGGGGAGCTGTTTTTT
CDR3 protein: CASRMQNTGELFF

D gene: TRBD1
clone size: .
CDR3 length: 17
V gene: TRBV28
J gene: TRBJ1-1
CDR3 DNA: TGTGCCAGCAGTTCCTGGACAGGGGGCGCCTTGGGCACTGAAGCTTTCTTT
CDR3 protein: CASSSWTGGALGTEAFF

D gene: .
clone size: once
CDR3 length: 13
V gene: TRBV4-1
J gene: TRBJ2-7
CDR3 DNA: TGCGCCAGCAGCCCGGGGGTGGGATACGAGCAGTACTTC
CDR3 protein: CASSPGVGYEQYF

D gene: .
clone size: .
CDR3 length: 14
V gene: TRBV2
J gene: TRBJ2-2
CDR3 DNA: TGTGCCAGCGGCTGGATAACGGACACCGGGGAGCTGTTTTTT
CDR3 protein: CASGWITDTGELFF

D gene: .
clone size: .
CDR3 length: 13
V gene: TRBV27
J gene: TRBJ2-5
CDR3 DNA: TGTGCCAGCCGTGAAAGGGCTTGGGAGACCCAGTACTTC
CDR3 protein: CASRERAWETQYF

D gene: .
clone size: .
CDR3 length: 13
V gene: TRBV27
J gene: TRBJ2-7
CDR3 DNA: TGTGCCAGCAGCCATGGGCCGGGCTACGAGCAGTACTTC
CDR3 protein: CASSHGPGYEQYF

D gene: .
clone size: once
CDR3 length: 15
V gene: TRBV10-3
J gene: TRBJ2-1
CDR3 DNA: TGTGCCATCAGGGCTAGCGTAAGCTCCTACAATGAGCAGTTCTTC
CDR3 protein: CAIRASVSSYNEQFF

D gene: TRBD2
clone size: .
CDR3 length: 18
V gene: TRBV4-1
J gene: TRBJ2-3
CDR3 DNA: TGCGCCAGCAGCCAAGAGGGACTAGCGGGAGGGAGAGCAGATACGCAGTATTTT
CDR3 protein: CASSQEGLAGGRADTQYF

D gene: .
clone size: .
CDR3 length: 11
V gene: TRBV25-1
J gene: TRBJ2-1
CDR3 DNA: TGTGCCAGCAGTCCAGGGGTCGAGCAGTTCTTC
CDR3 protein: CASSPGVEQFF

D gene: .
clone size: .
CDR3 length: 14
V gene: TRBV7-2
J gene: TRBJ1-1
CDR3 DNA: TGTGCCAGCAGCTTAGCTCTCGGGGGCACTGAAGCTTTCTTT
CDR3 protein: CASSLALGGTEAFF

D gene: .
clone size: .
CDR3 length: 14
V gene: TRBV7-2
J gene: TRBJ2-5
CDR3 DNA: TGTGCCAGCGAACAGGCGTCTTTAAGTAGGACCCAGTACTTC
CDR3 protein: CASEQASLSRTQYF

D gene: .
clone size: few
CDR3 length: 15
V gene: TRBV19
J gene: TRBJ1-5
CDR3 DNA: TGTGCCAGTAGTGATTTCGGGGGGATTTATCAGCCCCAGCATTTT
CDR3 protein: CASSDFGGIYQPQHF

D gene: .
clone size: .
CDR3 length: 15
V gene: TRBV16
J gene: TRBJ2-7
CDR3 DNA: TGTGCCAGCAGCATTGTGGCGGCAAGCTCCTACGAGCAGTACTTC
CDR3 protein: CASSIVAASSYEQYF

D gene: .
clone size: once
CDR3 length: 13
V gene: TRBV6-5
J gene: TRBJ1-2
CDR3 DNA: TGTGCCAGCAGTTCGTCAGGATTTGATGGCTACACCTTC
CDR3 protein: CASSSSGFDGYTF

D gene: TRBD2
clone size: .
CDR3 length: 16
V gene: TRBV7-9
J gene: TRBJ2-2
CDR3 DNA: TGTGCCAGCAGCTCACCTAGCGGGCATAACACCGGGGAGCTGTTTTTT
CDR3 protein: CASSSPSGHNTGELFF

D gene: TRBD2
clone size: .
CDR3 length: 18
V gene: TRBV4-3
J gene: TRBJ2-3
CDR3 DNA: TGCGCCAGCAGCCAAGCCCTACTAGCGGGTATCATCACAGATACGCAGTATTTT
CDR3 protein: CASSQALLAGIITDTQYF

D gene: .
clone size: .
CDR3 length: 12
V gene: TRBV25-1
J gene: TRBJ1-2
CDR3 DNA: TGTGCCAGCACAGGGTCTAACTATGGCTACACCTTC
CDR3 protein: CASTGSNYGYTF

D gene: TRBD1
clone size: once
CDR3 length: 11
V gene: TRBV6-5
J gene: TRBJ1-1
CDR3 DNA: TGTGCCAGCAGCCAGGGGGTGGAAGCTTTCTTT
CDR3 protein: CASSQGVEAFF

D gene: .
clone size: few
CDR3 length: 15
V gene: TRBV5-1
J gene: TRBJ1-2
CDR3 DNA: TGCGCCAGCAGCCTTCGACAGGCCAGTAACTATGGCTACACCTTC
CDR3 protein: CASSLRQASNYGYTF

D gene: .
clone size: .
CDR3 length: 14
V gene: TRBV9
J gene: TRBJ1-1
CDR3 DNA: TGTGCCAGCAGCCCCGCCCCCCGGAACACTGAAGCTTTCTTT
CDR3 protein: CASSPAPRNTEAFF

D gene: TRBD1
clone size: .
CDR3 length: 12
V gene: TRBV7-9
J gene: TRBJ2-2
CDR3 DNA: TGTGCCGGACAGGAGAACACCGGGGAGCTGTTTTTT
CDR3 protein: CAGQENTGELFF

D gene: .
clone size: .
CDR3 length: 17
V gene: TRBV19
J gene: TRBJ2-7
CDR3 DNA: TGTGCCAGTAGTATAGGTAACCGGGCCCAAGGTCGCTACGAGCAGTACTTC
CDR3 protein: CASSIGNRAQGRYEQYF

D gene: TRBD1
clone size: .
CDR3 length: 14
V gene: TRBV7-9
J gene: TRBJ1-4
CDR3 DNA: TGTGCCAGCAGCCTTGACAGGGAGGCTGAAAAACTGTTTTTT
CDR3 protein: CASSLDREAEKLFF